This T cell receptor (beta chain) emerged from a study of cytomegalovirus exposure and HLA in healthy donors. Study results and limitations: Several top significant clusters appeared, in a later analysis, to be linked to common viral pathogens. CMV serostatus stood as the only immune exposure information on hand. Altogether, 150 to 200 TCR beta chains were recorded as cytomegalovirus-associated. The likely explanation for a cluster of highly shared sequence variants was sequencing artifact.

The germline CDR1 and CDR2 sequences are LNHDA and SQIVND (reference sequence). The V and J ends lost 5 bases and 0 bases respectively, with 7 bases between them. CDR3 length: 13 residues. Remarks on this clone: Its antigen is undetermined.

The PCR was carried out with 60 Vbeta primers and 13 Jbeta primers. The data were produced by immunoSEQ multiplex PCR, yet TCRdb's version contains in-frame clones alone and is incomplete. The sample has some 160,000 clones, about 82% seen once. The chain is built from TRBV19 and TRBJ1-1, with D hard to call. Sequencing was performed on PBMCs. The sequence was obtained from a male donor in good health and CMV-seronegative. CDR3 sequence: CASSSGMNTEAFF. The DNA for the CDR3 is TGTGCCAGTAGTTCCGGGATGAACACTGAAGCTTTCTTT.